This T cell receptor (beta chain) was recorded in a study of blood T cell repertoires in COVID-19. This CDR3 has 17 amino acids. V shed 8 bases and J shed 2 bases, with 22 bases lying between them. Germline V CDR1 and CDR2: ENHRY, SYGVKD. Generated by immunoSEQ multiplex PCR, the TCRdb table keeps only in-frame clones and is missing some. The table lists 65,000 to 85,000 clones, roughly nine tenths of them singletons, with roughly 7.6% in the top ten. Source material: peripheral blood. This rearrangement joins TRBV10-3 to TRBJ1-5; a weak D match, TRBD1 (5 bases). This TCR was recovered from a man in his fifties or sixties with active COVID-19. DNA for the CDR3: TGTGCCATCGGGCAAGCGACAGCCGGTCGTGGCAATCAGCCCCAGCATTTT. Its protein is CAIGQATAGRGNQPQHF.